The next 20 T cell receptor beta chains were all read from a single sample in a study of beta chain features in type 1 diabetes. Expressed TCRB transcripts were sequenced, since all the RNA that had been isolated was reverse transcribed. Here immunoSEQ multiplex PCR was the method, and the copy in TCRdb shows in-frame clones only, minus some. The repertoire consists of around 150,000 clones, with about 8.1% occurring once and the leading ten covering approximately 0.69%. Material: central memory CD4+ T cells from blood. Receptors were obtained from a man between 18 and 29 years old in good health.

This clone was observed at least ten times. This chain's CDR3 is CASSPMDMLATQYF. The DNA for the CDR3 is TGTGCCAGCTCACCTATGGACATGTTAGCGACCCAGTACTTC. The chain is built from TRBV18 and TRBJ2-5; maybe TRBD1 (5 bases). Per the germline V gene, CDR1 is KGHSH and CDR2 is LQKENI. CDR3 length: 14 amino acids. Trimming left V 3 bases short and J 7 bases short, with 15 bases between.

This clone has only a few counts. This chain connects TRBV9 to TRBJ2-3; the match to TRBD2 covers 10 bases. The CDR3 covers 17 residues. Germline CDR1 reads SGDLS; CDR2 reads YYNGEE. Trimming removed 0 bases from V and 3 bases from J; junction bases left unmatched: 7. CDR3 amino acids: CASSVALAGAGTDTQYF. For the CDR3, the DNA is TGTGCCAGCAGCGTAGCGCTAGCGGGGGCGGGGACAGATACGCAGTATTTT.

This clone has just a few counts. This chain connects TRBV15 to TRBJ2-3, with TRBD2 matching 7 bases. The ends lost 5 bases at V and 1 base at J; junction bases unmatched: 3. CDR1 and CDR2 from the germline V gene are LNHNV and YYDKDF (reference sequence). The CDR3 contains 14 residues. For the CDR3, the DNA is TGTGCCACCAGCGCGGGGGTTGGCACAGATACGCAGTATTTT. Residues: CATSAGVGTDTQYF. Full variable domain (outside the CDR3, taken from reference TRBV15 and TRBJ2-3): DAMVIQNPRYQVTQFGKPVTLSCSQTLNHNVMYWYQQKSSQAPKLLFHYYDKDFNNEADTPDNFQSRRPNTSFCFLDIRSPGLGDTAMYLCATSAGVGTDTQYFGPGTRLTVL.

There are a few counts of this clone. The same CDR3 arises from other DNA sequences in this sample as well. The CDR3 coding sequence is TGCGCCAGCAGCTTGGTTGGGACAGCGAACACTGAAGCTTTCTTT. Residues: CASSLVGTANTEAFF. This chain links TRBV5-1 with TRBJ1-1; 7 positions match TRBD1. Looked up from germline, CDR1 is SGHRS and CDR2 is YFSETQ. Trimming took 0 bases from V and 1 from J; bases not matched to a gene: 3. The CDR3 contains 15 residues.

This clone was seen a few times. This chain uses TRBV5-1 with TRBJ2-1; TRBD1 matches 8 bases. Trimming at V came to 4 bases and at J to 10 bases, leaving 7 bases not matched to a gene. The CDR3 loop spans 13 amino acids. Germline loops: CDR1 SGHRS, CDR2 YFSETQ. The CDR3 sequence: CASSRTGSDEQFF. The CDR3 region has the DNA TGCGCCAGCAGCAGGACAGGGTCCGACGAGCAGTTCTTC.

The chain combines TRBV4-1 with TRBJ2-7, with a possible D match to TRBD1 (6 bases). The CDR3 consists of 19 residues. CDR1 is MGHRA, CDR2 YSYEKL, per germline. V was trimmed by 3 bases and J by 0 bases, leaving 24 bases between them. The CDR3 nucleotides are TGCGCCAGCAGCCAGACTTTGTTCGACAGGTCCTACATCTCCTACGAGCAGTACTTC. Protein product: CASSQTLFDRSYISYEQYF.

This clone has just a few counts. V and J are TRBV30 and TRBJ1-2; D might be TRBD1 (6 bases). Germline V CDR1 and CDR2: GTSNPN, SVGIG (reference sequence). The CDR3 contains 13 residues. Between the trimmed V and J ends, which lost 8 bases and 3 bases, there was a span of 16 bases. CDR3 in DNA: TGTGCCCTCAACAGGGTCACGCACTATGGCTACACCTTC. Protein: CALNRVTHYGYTF.

Written as DNA, the CDR3 is TGTGCCAGCACCTTACAGGATAGCAATCAGCCCCAGCATTTT. It is translated as CASTLQDSNQPQHF. The V and J genes are TRBV2 and TRBJ1-5, with D possibly being TRBD1 (5 bases). This CDR3 contains 14 residues. V dropped 7 bases and J dropped 0 bases, with 10 bases sitting between them. Germline V lookup: CDR1 SNHLY, CDR2 FYNNEI.

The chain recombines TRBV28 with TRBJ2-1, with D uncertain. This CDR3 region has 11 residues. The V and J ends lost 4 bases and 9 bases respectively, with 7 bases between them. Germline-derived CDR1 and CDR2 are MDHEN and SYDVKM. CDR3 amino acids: CASSSSGEQFF. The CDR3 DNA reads TGTGCCAGCAGTTCCTCAGGTGAGCAGTTCTTC.

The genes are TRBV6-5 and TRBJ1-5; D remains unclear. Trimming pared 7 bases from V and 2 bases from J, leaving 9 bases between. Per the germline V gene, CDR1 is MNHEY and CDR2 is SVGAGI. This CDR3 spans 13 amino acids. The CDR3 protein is CASIENGNQPQHF. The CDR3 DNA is TGTGCCAGCATAGAGAACGGCAATCAGCCCCAGCATTTT.

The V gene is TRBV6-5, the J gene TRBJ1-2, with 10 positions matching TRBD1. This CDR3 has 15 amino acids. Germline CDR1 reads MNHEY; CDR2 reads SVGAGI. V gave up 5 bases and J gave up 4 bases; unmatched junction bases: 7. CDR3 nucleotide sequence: TGTGCCAGCAGTCCGGCCGGGACAGGGGCCTATGGCTACACCTTC. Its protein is CASSPAGTGAYGYTF.

CDR3 sequence: CASNPGQTGSHEQYF. CDR3 sequence (DNA): TGTGCCAGCAATCCTGGCCAGACAGGGTCCCACGAGCAGTACTTC. The chain combines TRBV28 with TRBJ2-7, with 7 bases lining up with TRBD1. V shed 7 bases and J 5 bases; nucleotides not matched to a gene: 14. This CDR3 spans 15 amino acids. In germline, CDR1 is MDHEN, CDR2 SYDVKM.

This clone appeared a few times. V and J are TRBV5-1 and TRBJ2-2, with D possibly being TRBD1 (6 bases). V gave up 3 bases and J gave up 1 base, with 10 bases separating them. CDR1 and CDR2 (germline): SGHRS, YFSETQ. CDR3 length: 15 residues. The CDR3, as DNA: TGCGCCAGCAGCTCGGGACACTGGAACACCGGGGAGCTGTTTTTT. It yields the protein CASSSGHWNTGELFF.

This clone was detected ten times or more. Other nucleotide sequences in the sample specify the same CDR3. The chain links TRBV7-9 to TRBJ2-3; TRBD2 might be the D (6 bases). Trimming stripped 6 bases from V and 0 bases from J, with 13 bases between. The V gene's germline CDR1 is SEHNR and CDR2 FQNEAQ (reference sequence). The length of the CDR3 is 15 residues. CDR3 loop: CASSSRTTSTDTQYF. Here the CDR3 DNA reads TGTGCCAGCAGTTCCCGGACTACCAGCACAGATACGCAGTATTTT.

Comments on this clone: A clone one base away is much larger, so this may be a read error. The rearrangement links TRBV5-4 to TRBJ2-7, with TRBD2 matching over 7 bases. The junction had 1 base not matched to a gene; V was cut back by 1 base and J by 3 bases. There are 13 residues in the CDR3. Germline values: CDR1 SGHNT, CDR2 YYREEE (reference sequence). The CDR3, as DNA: TGTGCCAGCAGCTTGTCTAGCGGCTACGAGCAGTACTTC. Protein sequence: CASSLSSGYEQYF. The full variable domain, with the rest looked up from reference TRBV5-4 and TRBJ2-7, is ETGVTQSPTHLIKTRGQQVTLRCSSQSGHNTVSWYQQALGQGPQFIFQYYREEENGRGNFPPRFSGLQFPNYSSELNVNALELDDSALYLCASSLSSGYEQYFGPGTRLTVT.

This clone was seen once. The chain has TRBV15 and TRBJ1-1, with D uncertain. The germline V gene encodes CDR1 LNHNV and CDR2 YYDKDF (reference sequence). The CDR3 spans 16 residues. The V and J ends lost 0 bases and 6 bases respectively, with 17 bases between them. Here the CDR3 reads CATSRDRLDIPPEAFF. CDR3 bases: TGTGCCACCAGCAGAGATCGGTTAGATATCCCACCTGAAGCTTTCTTT.

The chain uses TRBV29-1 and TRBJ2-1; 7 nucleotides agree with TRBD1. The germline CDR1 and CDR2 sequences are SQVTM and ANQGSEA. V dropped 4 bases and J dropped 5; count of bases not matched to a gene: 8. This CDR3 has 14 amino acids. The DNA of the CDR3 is TGCAGCGTTGTGTTCTGGGACAGCAACAATGAGCAGTTCTTC. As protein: CSVVFWDSNNEQFF.

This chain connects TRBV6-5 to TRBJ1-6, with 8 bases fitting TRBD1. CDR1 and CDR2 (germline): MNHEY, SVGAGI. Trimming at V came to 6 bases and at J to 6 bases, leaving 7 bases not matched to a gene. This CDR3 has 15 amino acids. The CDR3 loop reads CASSPGQGSNSPLHF. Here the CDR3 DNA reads TGTGCCAGCAGCCCCGGACAGGGCTCTAATTCACCCCTCCACTTT.

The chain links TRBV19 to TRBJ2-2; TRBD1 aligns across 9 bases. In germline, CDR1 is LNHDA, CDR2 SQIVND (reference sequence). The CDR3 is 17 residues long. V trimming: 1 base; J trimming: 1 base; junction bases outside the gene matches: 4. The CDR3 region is CASSIAGGQGNTGELFF. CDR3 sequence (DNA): TGTGCCAGTAGTATAGCTGGGGGACAGGGGAACACCGGGGAGCTGTTTTTT.

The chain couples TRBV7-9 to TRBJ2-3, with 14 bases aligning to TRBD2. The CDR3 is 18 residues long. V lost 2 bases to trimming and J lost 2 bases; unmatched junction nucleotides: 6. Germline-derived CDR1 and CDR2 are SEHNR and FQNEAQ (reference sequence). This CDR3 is CASSLPGLAGDYTDTQYF. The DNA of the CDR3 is TGTGCCAGCAGCTTACCGGGACTAGCGGGGGACTACACAGATACGCAGTATTTT.